This T cell receptor beta chain was obtained from a study of blood T cells in healthy people across ages. Next came a second PCR, run for roughly 6 to 11 cycles, which used a sample-barcoded 5' primer along with a J-beta primer mix. TCRdb re-called the 5' RACE reads through MiXCR, storing one row per CDR3 protein. Among more than 750,000 distinct CDR3 sequences listed, 25% to 35% were seen once. From germline, CDR1 is SGHTA and CDR2 FQGNSA. The CDR3 has 16 amino acids. The V segment lost 2 bases and the J segment 5 bases; nucleotides outside the gene matches: 10. This clonotype was recorded a few times. These data also formed part of another study, on T cells of mothers and their children.

V gene TRBV7-2 combines with J gene TRBJ1-2, with 8 bases identical to TRBD1. Material: blood. The sequence came from a woman in her 40s in good health. This CDR3 reads CASSLNPGGAGYGYTF. The CDR3 nucleotides are TGTGCCAGCAGCTTAAATCCAGGGGGCGCCGGTTATGGCTACACCTTC.